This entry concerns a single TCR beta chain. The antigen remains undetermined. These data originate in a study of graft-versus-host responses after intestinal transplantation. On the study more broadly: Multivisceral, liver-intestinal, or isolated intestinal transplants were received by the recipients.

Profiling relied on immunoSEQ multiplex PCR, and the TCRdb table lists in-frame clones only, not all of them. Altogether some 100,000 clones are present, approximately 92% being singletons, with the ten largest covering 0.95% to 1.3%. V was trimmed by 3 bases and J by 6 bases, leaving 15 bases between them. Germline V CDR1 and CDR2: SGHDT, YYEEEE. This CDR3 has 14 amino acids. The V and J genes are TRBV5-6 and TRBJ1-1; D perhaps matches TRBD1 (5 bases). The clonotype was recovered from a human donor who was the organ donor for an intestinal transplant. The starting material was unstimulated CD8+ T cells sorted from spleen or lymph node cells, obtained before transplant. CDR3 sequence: CASSWGRGEAEAFF. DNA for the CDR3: TGTGCCAGCAGCTGGGGCCGCGGGGAGGCTGAAGCTTTCTTT.